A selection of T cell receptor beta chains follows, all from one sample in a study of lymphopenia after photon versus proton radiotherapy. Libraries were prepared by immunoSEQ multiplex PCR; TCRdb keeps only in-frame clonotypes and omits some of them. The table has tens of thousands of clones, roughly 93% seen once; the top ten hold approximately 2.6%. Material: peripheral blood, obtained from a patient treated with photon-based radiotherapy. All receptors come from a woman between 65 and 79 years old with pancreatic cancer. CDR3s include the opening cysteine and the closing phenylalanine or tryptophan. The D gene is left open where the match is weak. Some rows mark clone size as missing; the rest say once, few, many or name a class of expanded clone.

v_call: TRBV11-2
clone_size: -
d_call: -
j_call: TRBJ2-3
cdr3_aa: CASSHTTRDTQYF
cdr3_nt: TGTGCCAGCAGCCACACGACGCGAGATACGCAGTATTTT

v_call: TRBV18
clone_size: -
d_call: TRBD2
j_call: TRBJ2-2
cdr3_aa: CASSPIPTSGRPSNTGELFF
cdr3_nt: TGTGCCAGCTCACCTATCCCGACTAGCGGGAGACCCTCGAACACCGGGGAGCTGTTTTTT

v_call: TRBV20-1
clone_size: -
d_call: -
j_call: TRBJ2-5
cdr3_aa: CSASREETQYF
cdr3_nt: TGCAGTGCTAGCCGAGAAGAGACCCAGTACTTC

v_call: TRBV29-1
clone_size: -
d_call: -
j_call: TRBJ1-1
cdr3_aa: CSVEDPPVTFF
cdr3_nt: TGCAGCGTTGAAGATCCCCCCGTAACTTTCTTT

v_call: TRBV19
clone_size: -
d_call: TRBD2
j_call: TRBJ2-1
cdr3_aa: CASSGGLAGSSYNEQFF
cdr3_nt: TGTGCCAGTAGTGGGGGACTAGCGGGAAGCTCCTACAATGAGCAGTTCTTC

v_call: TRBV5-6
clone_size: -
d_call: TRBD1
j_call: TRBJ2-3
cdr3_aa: CASSFWGQGTDTQYF
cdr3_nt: TGTGCCAGCAGCTTTTGGGGACAGGGGACAGATACGCAGTATTTT

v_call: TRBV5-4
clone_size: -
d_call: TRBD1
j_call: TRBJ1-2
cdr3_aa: CASRQGTETLGHGYTF
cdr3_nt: TGTGCCAGCAGACAAGGGACAGAAACTTTAGGACATGGCTACACCTTC

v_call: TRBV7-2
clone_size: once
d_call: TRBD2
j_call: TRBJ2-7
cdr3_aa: CASSSGLAGYEQYF
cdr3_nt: TGTGCCAGCAGCTCGGGACTAGCGGGGTACGAGCAGTACTTC

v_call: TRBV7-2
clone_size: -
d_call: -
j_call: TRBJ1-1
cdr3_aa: CASSLARGSEAFF
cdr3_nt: TGTGCCAGCAGCTTAGCAAGGGGATCTGAAGCTTTCTTT

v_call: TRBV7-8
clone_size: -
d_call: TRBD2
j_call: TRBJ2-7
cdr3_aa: CASSVSLAGGPREQYF
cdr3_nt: TGTGCCAGCAGCGTTAGTTTAGCGGGAGGGCCGAGGGAGCAGTACTTC

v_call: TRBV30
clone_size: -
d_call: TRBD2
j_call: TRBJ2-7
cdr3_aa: CAWKPSGPYEQYF
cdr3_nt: TGTGCCTGGAAGCCTAGCGGTCCCTACGAGCAGTACTTC

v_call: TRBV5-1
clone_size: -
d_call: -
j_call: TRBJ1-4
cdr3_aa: CASSLVGGATNEKLFF
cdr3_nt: TGCGCCAGCAGCTTGGTGGGCGGAGCAACTAATGAAAAACTGTTTTTT

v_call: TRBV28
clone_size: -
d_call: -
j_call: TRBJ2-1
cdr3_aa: CASSLAALGFGEQFF
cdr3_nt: TGTGCCAGCAGTTTAGCGGCCCTCGGGTTTGGTGAGCAGTTCTTC

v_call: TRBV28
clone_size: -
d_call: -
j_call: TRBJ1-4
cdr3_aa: CASSLIQTEKLFF
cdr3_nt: TGTGCCAGCAGTTTAATACAGACTGAAAAACTGTTTTTT

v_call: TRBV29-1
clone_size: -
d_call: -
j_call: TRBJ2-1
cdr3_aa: CSGNSGPNEQFF
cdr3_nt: TGCAGCGGAAATAGCGGTCCTAATGAGCAGTTCTTC

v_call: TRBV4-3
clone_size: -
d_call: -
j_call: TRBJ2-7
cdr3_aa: CASSQDRSTTYEQYF
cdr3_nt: TGCGCCAGCAGCCAAGATAGGAGTACAACCTACGAGCAGTACTTC

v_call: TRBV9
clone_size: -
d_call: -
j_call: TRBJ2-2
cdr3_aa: CASSGGLPRENTGELFF
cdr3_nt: TGTGCCAGCAGCGGGGGACTTCCGCGGGAGAACACCGGGGAGCTGTTTTTT

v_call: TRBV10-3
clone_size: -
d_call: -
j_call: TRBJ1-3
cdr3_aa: CATSTGSGNTIYF
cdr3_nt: TGTGCCACCTCGACAGGCTCTGGAAACACCATATATTTT

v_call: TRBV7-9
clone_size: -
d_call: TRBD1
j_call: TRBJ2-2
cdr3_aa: CASSFAGTGGITGELFF
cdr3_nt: TGTGCCAGCAGCTTTGCCGGGACAGGGGGAATCACCGGGGAGCTGTTTTTT

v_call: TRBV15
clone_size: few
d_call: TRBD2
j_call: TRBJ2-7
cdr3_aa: CATSRDRAGGDEQYF
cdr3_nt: TGTGCCACCAGCAGAGATAGGGCGGGAGGTGACGAGCAGTACTTC

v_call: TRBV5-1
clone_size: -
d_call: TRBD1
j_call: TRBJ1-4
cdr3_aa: CASSSRTGGQEKLFF
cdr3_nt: TGCGCCAGCAGCTCCCGGACAGGGGGCCAAGAAAAACTGTTTTTT

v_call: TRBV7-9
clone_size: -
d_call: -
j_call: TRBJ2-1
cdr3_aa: CASSIARGPAPDEQFF
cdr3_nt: TGTGCCAGCAGCATCGCACGAGGGCCAGCGCCGGATGAGCAGTTCTTC

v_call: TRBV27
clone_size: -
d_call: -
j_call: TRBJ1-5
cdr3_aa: CASSRISNQPQHF
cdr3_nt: TGTGCCAGCAGCCGAATTAGCAATCAGCCCCAGCATTTT

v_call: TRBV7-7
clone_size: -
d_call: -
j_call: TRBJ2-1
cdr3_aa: CASSLGLNNEQFF
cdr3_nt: TGTGCTAGCAGCTTGGGTCTCAACAATGAGCAGTTCTTC

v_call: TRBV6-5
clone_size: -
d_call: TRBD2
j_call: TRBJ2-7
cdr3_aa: CASRPGLAGVYEQYF
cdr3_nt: TGTGCCAGCAGGCCGGGACTAGCGGGAGTTTACGAGCAGTACTTC

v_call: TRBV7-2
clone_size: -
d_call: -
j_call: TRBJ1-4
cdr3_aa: CASSPRPRLYEKLFF
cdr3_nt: TGTGCCAGCAGCCCCCGGCCGCGCTTGTACGAAAAACTGTTTTTT

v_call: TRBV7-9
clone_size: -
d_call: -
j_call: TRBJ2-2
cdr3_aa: CASSLRTTPGELFF
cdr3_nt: TGTGCCAGCAGCTTACGGACTACGCCCGGGGAGCTGTTTTTT

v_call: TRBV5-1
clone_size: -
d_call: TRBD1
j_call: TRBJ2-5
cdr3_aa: CASSIGTVQETQYF
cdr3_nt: TGCGCCAGCAGCATAGGGACAGTCCAAGAGACCCAGTACTTC

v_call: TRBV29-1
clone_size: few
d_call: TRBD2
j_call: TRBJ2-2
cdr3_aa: CSVEGSGIKSGELFF
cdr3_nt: TGCAGCGTTGAGGGTAGCGGGATTAAATCCGGGGAGCTGTTTTTT

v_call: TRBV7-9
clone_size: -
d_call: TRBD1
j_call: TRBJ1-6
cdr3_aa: CASSLQGSGNSPLHF
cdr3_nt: TGTGCCAGCAGCCTACAGGGGTCTGGTAATTCACCCCTCCACTTT

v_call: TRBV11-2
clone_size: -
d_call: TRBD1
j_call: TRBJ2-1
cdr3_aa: CASSLTGGRYNEQFF
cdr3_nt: TGTGCCAGCAGCTTGACAGGGGGCCGATACAATGAGCAGTTCTTC

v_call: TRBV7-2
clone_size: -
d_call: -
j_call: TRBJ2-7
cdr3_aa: CASSSRGYEQYF
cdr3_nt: TGTGCCAGCAGCTCAAGGGGCTACGAGCAGTACTTC

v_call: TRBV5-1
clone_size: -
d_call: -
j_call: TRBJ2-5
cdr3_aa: CASSLDNKWETQYF
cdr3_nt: TGCGCCAGCAGCTTGGATAACAAGTGGGAGACCCAGTACTTC

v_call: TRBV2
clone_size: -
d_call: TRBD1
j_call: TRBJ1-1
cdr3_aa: CASSGTGQVNTEAFF
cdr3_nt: TGTGCCAGCAGCGGGACGGGACAGGTGAACACTGAAGCTTTCTTT

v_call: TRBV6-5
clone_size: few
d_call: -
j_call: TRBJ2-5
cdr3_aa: CASSYSGTQQETQYF
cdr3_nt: TGTGCCAGCAGTTACTCAGGGACACAACAAGAGACCCAGTACTTC

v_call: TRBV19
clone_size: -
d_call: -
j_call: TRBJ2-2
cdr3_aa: CASIGATNTGELFF
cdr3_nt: TGTGCCAGTATAGGCGCTACGAACACCGGGGAGCTGTTTTTT

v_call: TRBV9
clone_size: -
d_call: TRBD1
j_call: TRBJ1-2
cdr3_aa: CASSARQGTIYGYTF
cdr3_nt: TGTGCCAGCAGCGCCCGACAGGGGACGATCTATGGCTACACCTTC

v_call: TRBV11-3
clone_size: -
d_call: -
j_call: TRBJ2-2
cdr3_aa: CASSSREENTGELFF
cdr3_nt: TGTGCCAGCAGCTCCCGCGAAGAGAACACCGGGGAGCTGTTTTTT

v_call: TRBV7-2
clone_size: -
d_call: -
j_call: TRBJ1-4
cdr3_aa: CASSSGGGGNEKLFF
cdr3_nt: TGTGCCAGCAGCTCCGGTGGAGGGGGGAATGAAAAACTGTTTTTT

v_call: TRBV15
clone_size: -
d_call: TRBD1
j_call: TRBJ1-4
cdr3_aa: CATSRGNLDRLFF
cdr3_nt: TGTGCCACCAGCAGAGGAAACCTGGACAGGTTGTTTTTT

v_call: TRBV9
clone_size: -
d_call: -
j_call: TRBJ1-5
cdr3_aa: CASSVDGNQPQHF
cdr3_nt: TGTGCCAGCAGCGTAGACGGCAATCAGCCCCAGCATTTT

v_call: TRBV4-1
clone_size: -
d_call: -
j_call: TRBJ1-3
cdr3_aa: CASSQLPGNTIYF
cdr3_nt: TGCGCCAGCAGCCAGCTCCCTGGAAACACCATATATTTT

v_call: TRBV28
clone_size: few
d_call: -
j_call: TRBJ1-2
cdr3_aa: CASSSPRRRGGYTF
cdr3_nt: TGTGCCAGCAGTTCCCCCCGCAGAAGGGGCGGCTACACCTTC

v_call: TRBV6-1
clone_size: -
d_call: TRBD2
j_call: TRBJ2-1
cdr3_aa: CASSEMGLAGGNEQFF
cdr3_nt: TGTGCCAGCAGTGAGATGGGACTAGCGGGAGGTAATGAGCAGTTCTTC

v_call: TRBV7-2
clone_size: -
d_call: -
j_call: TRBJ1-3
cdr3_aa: CASSSRDKRNTIYF
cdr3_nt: TGTGCCAGCAGCTCCCGGGACAAGAGAAACACCATATATTTT

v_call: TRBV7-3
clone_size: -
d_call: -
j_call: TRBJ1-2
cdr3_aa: CASSNPLPRDTTNGYTF
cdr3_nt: TGTGCCAGCAGCAACCCCCTACCTCGGGACACTACCAATGGCTACACCTTC

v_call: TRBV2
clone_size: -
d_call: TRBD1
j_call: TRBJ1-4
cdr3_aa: CASKAGTENEKLFF
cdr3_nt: TGTGCCAGCAAAGCCGGGACAGAGAATGAAAAACTGTTTTTT

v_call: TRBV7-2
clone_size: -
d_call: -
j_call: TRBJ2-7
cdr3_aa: CASSRDHSGEQYF
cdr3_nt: TGTGCCAGCAGCCGTGACCATAGCGGCGAGCAGTACTTC

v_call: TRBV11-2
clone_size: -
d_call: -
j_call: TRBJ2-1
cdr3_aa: CASSLDALTNEQFF
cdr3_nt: TGTGCCAGCAGCTTAGACGCGCTTACCAATGAGCAGTTCTTC

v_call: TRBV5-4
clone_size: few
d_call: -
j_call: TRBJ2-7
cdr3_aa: CASSWMLGEQYF
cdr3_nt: TGTGCCAGCAGCTGGATGCTAGGCGAGCAGTACTTC

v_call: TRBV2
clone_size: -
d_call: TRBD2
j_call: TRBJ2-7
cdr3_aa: CASGASGRRVEQYF
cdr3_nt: TGTGCCAGCGGGGCTAGCGGGAGGAGAGTCGAGCAGTACTTC

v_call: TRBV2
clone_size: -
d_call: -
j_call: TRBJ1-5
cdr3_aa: CASSGDGEGNQPQHF
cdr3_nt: TGTGCCAGCAGTGGGGACGGAGAGGGCAATCAGCCCCAGCATTTT

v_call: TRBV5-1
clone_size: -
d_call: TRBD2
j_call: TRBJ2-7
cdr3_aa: CASSRGLAGYEQYF
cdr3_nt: TGCGCCAGCAGCCGGGGACTAGCGGGCTACGAGCAGTACTTC

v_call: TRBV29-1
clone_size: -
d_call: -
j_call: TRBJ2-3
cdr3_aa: CSVEATATDTQYF
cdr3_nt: TGCAGCGTTGAAGCGACAGCCACAGATACGCAGTATTTT

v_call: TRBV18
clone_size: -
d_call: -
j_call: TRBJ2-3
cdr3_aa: CASSPPAADTQYF
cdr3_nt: TGTGCCAGCTCACCACCGGCAGCAGATACGCAGTATTTT

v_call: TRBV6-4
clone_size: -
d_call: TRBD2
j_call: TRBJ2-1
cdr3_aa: CASSFDGRGAEQFF
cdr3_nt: TGTGCCAGCAGTTTCGACGGGAGGGGAGCGGAGCAGTTCTTC

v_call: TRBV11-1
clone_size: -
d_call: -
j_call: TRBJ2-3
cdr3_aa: CASSLVSGSGPGNTQYF
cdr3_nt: TGTGCCAGCAGCTTAGTTTCAGGCAGCGGGCCGGGGAATACGCAGTATTTT

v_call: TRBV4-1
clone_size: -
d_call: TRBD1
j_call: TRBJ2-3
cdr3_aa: CASSQAGTGGTDTQYF
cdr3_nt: TGCGCCAGCAGCCAAGCCGGGACAGGGGGCACAGATACGCAGTATTTT